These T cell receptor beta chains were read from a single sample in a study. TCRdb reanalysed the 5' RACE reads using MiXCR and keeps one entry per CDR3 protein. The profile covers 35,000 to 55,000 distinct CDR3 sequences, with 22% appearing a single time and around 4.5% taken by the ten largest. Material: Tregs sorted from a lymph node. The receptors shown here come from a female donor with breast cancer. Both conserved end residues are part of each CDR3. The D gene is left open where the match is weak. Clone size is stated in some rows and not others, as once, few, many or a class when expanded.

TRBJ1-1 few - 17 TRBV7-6 CASSSPTGEIMNTEAFF TGTGCCAGCAGCTCTCCGACAGGAGAAATCATGAACACTGAAGCTTTCTTT
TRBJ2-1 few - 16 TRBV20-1 CSARDYVGNSYNEQFF TGCAGTGCTAGAGATTACGTTGGAAACTCCTACAATGAGCAGTTCTTC
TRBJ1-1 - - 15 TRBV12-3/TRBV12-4 CASSVSISGRTEAFF TGTGCCAGCAGTGTGAGCATATCGGGGCGCACTGAAGCTTTCTTT
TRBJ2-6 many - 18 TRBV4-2 CASSQGRSGFSGANVLTF TGTGCCAGCAGCCAGGGGAGGTCTGGGTTCTCTGGGGCCAACGTCCTGACTTTC
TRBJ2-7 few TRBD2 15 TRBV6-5 CASRNSGSGAYEQYF TGTGCCAGCAGAAATAGCGGGAGTGGCGCCTACGAGCAGTACTTC
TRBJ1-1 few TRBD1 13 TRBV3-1 CASSQGRGTEAFF TGTGCCAGCAGCCAAGGCAGGGGGACTGAAGCTTTCTTT
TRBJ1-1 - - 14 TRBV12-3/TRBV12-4 CASRRQITNTEAFF TGTGCCAGCAGAAGACAAATAACGAACACTGAAGCTTTCTTT
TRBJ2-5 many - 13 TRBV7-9 CASMTELDETQYF TGTGCCAGCATGACGGAACTAGACGAGACCCAGTACTTC
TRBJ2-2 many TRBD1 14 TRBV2 CASRRQGGTGELFF TGTGCCAGCAGAAGACAGGGGGGCACCGGGGAGCTGTTTTTT
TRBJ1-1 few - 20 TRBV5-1 CASSFGHKFPYTLVNTEAFF TGCGCCAGCAGCTTCGGACACAAATTCCCCTATACATTGGTGAACACTGAAGCTTTCTTT
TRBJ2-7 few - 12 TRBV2 CASRDVAREQYF TGTGCCAGCAGGGATGTGGCACGGGAGCAGTACTTC
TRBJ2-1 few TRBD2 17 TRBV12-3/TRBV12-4 CASSLGAGLAGYNEQFF TGTGCCAGCAGTTTAGGTGCTGGGCTAGCGGGGTACAATGAGCAGTTCTTC
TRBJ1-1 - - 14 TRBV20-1 CSASLVMGVTEAFF TGCAGTGCTAGCCTAGTGATGGGAGTCACTGAAGCTTTCTTT